Listed below are T cell receptor beta chains from one sample, sequenced in a study of blood T cell repertoires in COVID-19. The assay was immunoSEQ multiplex PCR, and TCRdb's table has in-frame clones only and misses some. The sample holds under 300,000 clones, just over 90% seen once. Sequencing was done on a sample of PBMCs or T cells enriched from blood (not recorded which). The receptors shown here come from a woman aged 18-29 years who had recovered from COVID-19. Both conserved end residues are part of each CDR3. A D gene is named only where the DNA matches it firmly. Only part of the rows carry a size: once, few, many, or a class if the clone is expanded.

TRBJ2-4,NA,TRBV27,NA,TGTGCCAGCAGTTTGGGCTCTTCCAAAAACATTCAGTACTTC,CASSLGSSKNIQYF
TRBJ1-4,once,TRBV3-1/TRBV3-2,NA,TGTGCCAGCAGTTATTACCCAACTACAACTAATGAAAAACTGTTTTTT,CASSYYPTTTNEKLFF
TRBJ1-2,once,TRBV28,NA,TGTGCCAGCAGAATATTGGGTCCAGGAGGCTACACCTTC,CASRILGPGGYTF
TRBJ2-3,NA,TRBV9,TRBD2,TGTGCCAGCAGCCCCATGGGAGGGTTAATCACAGATACGCAGTATTTT,CASSPMGGLITDTQYF
TRBJ1-6,NA,TRBV2,TRBD1,TGTGCCAGCAATGGACAGGGGAGGAATTCACCCCTCCACTTT,CASNGQGRNSPLHF
TRBJ1-5,NA,TRBV7-2,TRBD1,TGTGCCAGCAGCCGGACAGGGGGTAGTCAGCCCCAGCATTTT,CASSRTGGSQPQHF
TRBJ1-1,NA,TRBV29-1,NA,TGCAGCGTGCACGACAGAAACACTGAAGCTTTCTTT,CSVHDRNTEAFF
TRBJ1-1,NA,TRBV5-5,TRBD1,TGTGCCAGCAGCGGCCACAGGGGGGAGAACACTGAAGCTTTCTTT,CASSGHRGENTEAFF
TRBJ2-7,few,TRBV6-6,TRBD1,TGTGCCAGCAGTTACCCGGGACAGTCCTACGAGCAGTACTTC,CASSYPGQSYEQYF
TRBJ1-5,NA,TRBV29-1,NA,TGCAGCGCCAAAGGGACGGGGGGTCAGCCCCAGCATTTT,CSAKGTGGQPQHF
TRBJ1-2,NA,TRBV27,NA,TGTGCCAGCAGCCCCAGGGGTAGGGGCTACACCTTC,CASSPRGRGYTF
TRBJ2-7,few,TRBV10-3,NA,TGTGCCATCAGCTCAGGGTACGAGCAGTACTTC,CAISSGYEQYF
TRBJ2-4,NA,TRBV6-2/TRBV6-3,NA,TGTGCCAGCAGTGGGGCGGACATTCAGTACTTC,CASSGADIQYF
TRBJ2-4,NA,TRBV28,TRBD1,TGTGCCAGCAGTTACAGGGACAGGGGGCCTATCATAGCCAAAAACATTCAGTACTTC,CASSYRDRGPIIAKNIQYF
TRBJ1-3,NA,TRBV6-1,TRBD1,TGTGCCAGCAGTGAAAAATGGACAGGGGGAAACACCATATATTTT,CASSEKWTGGNTIYF
TRBJ2-7,NA,TRBV7-2,NA,TGTGCCAGCAGCTTAAGGCAGGGAGGCTACGAGCAGTACTTC,CASSLRQGGYEQYF
TRBJ2-7,once,TRBV15,TRBD2,TGTGCCACCCGAGGCTCGACCAATGGGACTATAGCGGGGCGCGAGCAGTACTTC,CATRGSTNGTIAGREQYF
TRBJ2-5,NA,TRBV5-1,NA,TGCGCCAGCAGCTTGGGCCCCAGGGATGGGGAGACCCAGTACTTC,CASSLGPRDGETQYF
TRBJ2-7,NA,TRBV5-1,NA,TGCGCCAGCAGCTTGGATGGCCCCTACGAGCAGTACTTC,CASSLDGPYEQYF
TRBJ1-6,few,TRBV11-2,NA,TGTGCCAGCAGTCAATTCGGTCTCGAGTCACCCCTCCACTTT,CASSQFGLESPLHF
TRBJ1-2,NA,TRBV7-2,TRBD1,TGTGCCAGCAGCCCCGGGACAGGGAGGTTTGATGGCTACACCTTC,CASSPGTGRFDGYTF
TRBJ1-4,NA,TRBV5-1,TRBD1,TGCGCCAGCAGCCCCCAGGACAGGGCCTCTCCCCGAGAAAAACTGTTTTTT,CASSPQDRASPREKLFF
TRBJ1-5,NA,TRBV13,NA,TGTGCCAGCAGCTTTAGACAGGCTAATCAGCCCCAGCATTTT,CASSFRQANQPQHF
TRBJ1-1,NA,TRBV21-1,NA,TGTGCCAGCAGCCCTAGACAGTACACTGAAGCTTTCTTT,CASSPRQYTEAFF
TRBJ1-1,NA,TRBV28,NA,TGTGCCAGCAGTCGAGCCCGCGTACGTGAAGCTTTCTTT,CASSRARVREAFF
TRBJ2-7,NA,TRBV15,NA,TGTGCCACCAGCAGAGACAGGGTCTACGAGCAGTACTTC,CATSRDRVYEQYF
TRBJ1-2,few,TRBV7-9,TRBD1,TGTGCCAGCAGCTTAGTCTCAGGGGGATATGGCTACACCTTC,CASSLVSGGYGYTF
TRBJ1-5,NA,TRBV5-1,NA,TGCGCCAGCAGCCCCGGGGAATTTGGCAATCAGCCCCAGCATTTT,CASSPGEFGNQPQHF
TRBJ2-2,once,TRBV7-2,TRBD1,TGTGCCAGCAGCATACAGGGGGCGGTCACCGGGGAGCTGTTTTTT,CASSIQGAVTGELFF
TRBJ2-1,NA,TRBV28,TRBD2,TGTGCCAGCAGCCTCTCCCTTAGCGGGAGGCCCTATCCCTCGAGGGGCAATGAGCAGTTCTTC,CASSLSLSGRPYPSRGNEQFF
TRBJ1-2,NA,TRBV5-5,NA,TGTGCCAGCAGCTTGGCGGGGGACTATGGCTACACCTTC,CASSLAGDYGYTF